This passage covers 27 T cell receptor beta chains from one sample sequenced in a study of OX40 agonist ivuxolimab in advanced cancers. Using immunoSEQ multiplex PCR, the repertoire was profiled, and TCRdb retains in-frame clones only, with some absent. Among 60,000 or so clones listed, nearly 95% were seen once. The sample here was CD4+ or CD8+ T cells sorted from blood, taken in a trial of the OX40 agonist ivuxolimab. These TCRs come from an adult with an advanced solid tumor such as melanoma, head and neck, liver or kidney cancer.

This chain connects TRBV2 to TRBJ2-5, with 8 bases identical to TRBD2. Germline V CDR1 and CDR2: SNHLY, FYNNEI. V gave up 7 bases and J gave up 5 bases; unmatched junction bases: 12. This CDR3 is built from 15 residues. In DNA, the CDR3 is TGTGCCAGCATGGGAACGGGGGGGCCGGGTGAGACCCAGTACTTC. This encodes CASMGTGGPGETQYF.

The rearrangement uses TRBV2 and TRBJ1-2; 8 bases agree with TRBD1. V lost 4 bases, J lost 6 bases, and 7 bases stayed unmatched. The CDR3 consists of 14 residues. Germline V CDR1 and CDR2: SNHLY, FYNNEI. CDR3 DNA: TGTGCCAGCAGTGTCGGACAGGGCGTTGATGGCTACACCTTC. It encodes CASSVGQGVDGYTF. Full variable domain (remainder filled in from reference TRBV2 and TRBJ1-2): EPEVTQTPSHQVTQMGQEVILRCVPISNHLYFYWYRQILGQKVEFLVSFYNNEISEKSEIFDDQFSVERPDGSNFTLKIRSTKLEDSAMYFCASSVGQGVDGYTFGSGTRLTVV.

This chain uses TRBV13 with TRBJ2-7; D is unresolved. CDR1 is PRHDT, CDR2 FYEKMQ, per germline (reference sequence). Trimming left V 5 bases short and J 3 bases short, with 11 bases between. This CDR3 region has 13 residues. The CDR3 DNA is TGTGCCAGCAGCCCAACAGCACACTACGAGCAGTACTTC. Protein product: CASSPTAHYEQYF.

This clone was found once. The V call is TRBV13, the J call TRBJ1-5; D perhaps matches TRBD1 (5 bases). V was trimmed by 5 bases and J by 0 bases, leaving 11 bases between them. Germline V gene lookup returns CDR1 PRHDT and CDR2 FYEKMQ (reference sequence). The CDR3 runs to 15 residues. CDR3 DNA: TGTGCCAGCAGCCTTGGGACCTATAGCAATCAGCCCCAGCATTTT. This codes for CASSLGTYSNQPQHF.

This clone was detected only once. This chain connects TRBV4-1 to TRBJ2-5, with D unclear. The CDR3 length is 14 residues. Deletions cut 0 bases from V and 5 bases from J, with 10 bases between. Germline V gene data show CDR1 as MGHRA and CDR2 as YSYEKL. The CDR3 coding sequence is TGCGCCAGCAGCCAAGATCGGATAGCTGAGACCCAGTACTTC. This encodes CASSQDRIAETQYF.

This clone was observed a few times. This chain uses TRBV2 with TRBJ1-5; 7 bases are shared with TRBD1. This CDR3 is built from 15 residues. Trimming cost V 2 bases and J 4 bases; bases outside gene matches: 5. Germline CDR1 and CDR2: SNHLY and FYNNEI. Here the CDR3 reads CASSERQGENQPQHF. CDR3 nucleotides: TGTGCCAGCAGTGAAAGACAGGGCGAGAATCAGCCCCAGCATTTT.

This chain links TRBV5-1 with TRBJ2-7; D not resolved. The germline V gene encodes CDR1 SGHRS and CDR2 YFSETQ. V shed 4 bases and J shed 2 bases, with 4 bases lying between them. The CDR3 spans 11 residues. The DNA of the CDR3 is TGCGCCAGCAGCACCCCCTACGAGCAGTACTTC. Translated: CASSTPYEQYF.

In nucleotides, the CDR3 is TGTGCCAGCAGCGACTGGACTAGCGGGAGGTACAATGAGCAGTTCTTC. This encodes CASSDWTSGRYNEQFF. The V call is TRBV7-6, the J call TRBJ2-1; 14 bases align to TRBD2. Germline lookup yields CDR1 SGHVS and CDR2 FNYEAQ. Trimming cost V 5 bases and J 4 bases; bases outside gene matches: 4. The CDR3 runs to 16 residues.

The DNA for the CDR3 is TGTGCCAGCAGCCAACAGGGAAGGGAAAGTGAAGCTTTCTTT. It yields the protein CASSQQGRESEAFF. The rearrangement uses TRBV6-5 and TRBJ1-1; the D gene is possibly TRBD1 (6 bases). The CDR3 extends over 14 amino acids. V lost 6 bases, J lost 7 bases, and 18 bases lay in between. Germline V lookup: CDR1 MNHEY, CDR2 SVGAGI.

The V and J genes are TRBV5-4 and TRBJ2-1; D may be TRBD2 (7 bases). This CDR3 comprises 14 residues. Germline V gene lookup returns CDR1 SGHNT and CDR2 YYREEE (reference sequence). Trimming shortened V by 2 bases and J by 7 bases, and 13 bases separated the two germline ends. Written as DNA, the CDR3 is TGTGCCAGCAGCTTATGGGGGGGCGAGAATGAGCAGTTCTTC. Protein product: CASSLWGGENEQFF.

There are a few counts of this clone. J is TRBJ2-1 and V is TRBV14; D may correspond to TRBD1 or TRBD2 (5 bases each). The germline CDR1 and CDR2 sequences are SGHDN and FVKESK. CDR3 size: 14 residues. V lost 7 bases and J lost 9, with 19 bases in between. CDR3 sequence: CASNLRGANGEQFF. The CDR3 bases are TGTGCCAGCAACCTCAGAGGGGCAAACGGTGAGCAGTTCTTC.

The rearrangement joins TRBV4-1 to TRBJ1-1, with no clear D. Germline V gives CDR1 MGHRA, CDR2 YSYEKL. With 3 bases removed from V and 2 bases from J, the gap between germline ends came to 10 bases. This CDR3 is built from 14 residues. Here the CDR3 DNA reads TGCGCCAGCAGCCACCGTGTAGGTAACACTGAAGCTTTCTTT. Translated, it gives CASSHRVGNTEAFF.

This CDR3 is CATSSDRSGTDTQYF. The CDR3 DNA is TGTGCCACCAGCAGTGACCGTAGCGGGACAGATACGCAGTATTTT. The chain has TRBV15 and TRBJ2-3; 7 nucleotides line up with TRBD2. Germline values: CDR1 LNHNV, CDR2 YYDKDF (reference sequence). V lost 3 bases, J lost 3 bases, and 6 bases stayed unmatched. The CDR3 covers 15 residues.

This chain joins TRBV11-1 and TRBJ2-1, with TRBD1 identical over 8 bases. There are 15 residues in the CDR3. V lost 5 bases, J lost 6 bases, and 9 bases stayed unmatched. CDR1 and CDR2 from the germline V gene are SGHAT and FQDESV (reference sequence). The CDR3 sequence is CASSPGGGEVNEQFF. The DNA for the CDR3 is TGTGCCAGCAGCCCAGGGGGCGGAGAGGTCAATGAGCAGTTCTTC.

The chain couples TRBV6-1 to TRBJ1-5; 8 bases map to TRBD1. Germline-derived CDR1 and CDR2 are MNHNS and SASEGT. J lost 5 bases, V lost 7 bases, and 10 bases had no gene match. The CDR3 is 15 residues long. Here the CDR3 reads CASTSRQGRYQPQHF. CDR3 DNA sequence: TGTGCCAGCACCTCTCGACAGGGGAGGTATCAGCCCCAGCATTTT.

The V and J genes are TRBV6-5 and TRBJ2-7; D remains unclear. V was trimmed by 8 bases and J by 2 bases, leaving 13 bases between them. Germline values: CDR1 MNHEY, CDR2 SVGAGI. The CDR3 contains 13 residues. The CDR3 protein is CASAPGPTYEQYF. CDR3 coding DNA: TGTGCCAGCGCGCCAGGACCAACCTACGAGCAGTACTTC.

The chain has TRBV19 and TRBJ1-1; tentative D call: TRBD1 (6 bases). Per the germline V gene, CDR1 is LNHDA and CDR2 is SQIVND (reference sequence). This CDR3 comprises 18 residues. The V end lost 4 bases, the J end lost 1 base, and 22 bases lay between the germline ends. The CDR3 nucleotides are TGTGCCAGTAGTACCACGCAAATCGGACAGTCTTGGAACACTGAAGCTTTCTTT. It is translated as CASSTTQIGQSWNTEAFF.

CDR3 sequence reads: CASSQDSGGSYGYTF. CDR3 nucleotide sequence: TGCGCCAGCAGCCAAGATTCAGGGGGCTCCTATGGCTACACCTTC. This chain links TRBV4-1 with TRBJ1-2; 8 bases agree with TRBD1. Germline assignment: CDR1 MGHRA and CDR2 YSYEKL. The trim removed 0 bases at V and 4 bases at J, leaving 4 bases unmatched. The CDR3 runs to 15 residues.

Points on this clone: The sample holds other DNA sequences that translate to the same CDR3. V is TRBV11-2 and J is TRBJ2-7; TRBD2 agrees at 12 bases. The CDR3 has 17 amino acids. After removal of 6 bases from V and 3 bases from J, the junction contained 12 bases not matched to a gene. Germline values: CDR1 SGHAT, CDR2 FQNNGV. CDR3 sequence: CASSPTPGLAGNYEQYF. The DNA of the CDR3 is TGTGCCAGCAGTCCAACTCCCGGACTAGCGGGAAACTACGAGCAGTACTTC.

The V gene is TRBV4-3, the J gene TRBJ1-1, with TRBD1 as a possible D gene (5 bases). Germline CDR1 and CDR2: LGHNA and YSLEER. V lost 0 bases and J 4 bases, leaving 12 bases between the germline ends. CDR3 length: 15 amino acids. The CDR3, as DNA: TGCGCCAGCAGCCAAGATTCGGGGGTGGGCACTGAAGCTTTCTTT. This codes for CASSQDSGVGTEAFF.

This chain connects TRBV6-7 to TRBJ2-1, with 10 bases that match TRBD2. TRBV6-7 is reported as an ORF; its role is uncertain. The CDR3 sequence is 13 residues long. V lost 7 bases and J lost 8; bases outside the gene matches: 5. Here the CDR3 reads CASNPSGSDEQFF. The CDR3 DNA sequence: TGTGCCAGCAATCCTAGCGGGAGCGATGAGCAGTTCTTC.

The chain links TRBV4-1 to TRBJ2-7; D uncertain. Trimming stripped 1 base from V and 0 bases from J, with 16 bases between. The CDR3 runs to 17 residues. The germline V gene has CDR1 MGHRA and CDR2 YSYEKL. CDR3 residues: CASSQAWSAESSYEQYF. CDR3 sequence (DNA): TGCGCCAGCAGCCAAGCGTGGTCGGCAGAGAGCTCCTACGAGCAGTACTTC.

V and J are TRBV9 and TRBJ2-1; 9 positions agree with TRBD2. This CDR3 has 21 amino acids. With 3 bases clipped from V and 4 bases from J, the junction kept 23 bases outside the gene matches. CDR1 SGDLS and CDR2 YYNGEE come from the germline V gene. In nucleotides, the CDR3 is TGTGCCAGCAGCGCGCCTAGGGGAGCGGGGGGCCAAGTGGGCAGGTACAATGAGCAGTTCTTC. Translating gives CASSAPRGAGGQVGRYNEQFF.

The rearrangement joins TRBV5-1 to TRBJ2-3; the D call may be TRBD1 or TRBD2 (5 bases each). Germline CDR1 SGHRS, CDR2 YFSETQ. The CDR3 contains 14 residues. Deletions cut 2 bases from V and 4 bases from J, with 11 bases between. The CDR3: CASSLLGVPDTQYF. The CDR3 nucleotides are TGCGCCAGCAGCTTACTAGGGGTGCCAGATACGCAGTATTTT.

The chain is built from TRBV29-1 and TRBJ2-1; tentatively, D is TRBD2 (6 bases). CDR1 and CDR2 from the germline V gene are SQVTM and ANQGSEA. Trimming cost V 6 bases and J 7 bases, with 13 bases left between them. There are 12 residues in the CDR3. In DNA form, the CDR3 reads TGCAGCGTCGGGGACTCGCCGAATGAGCAGTTCTTC. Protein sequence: CSVGDSPNEQFF.

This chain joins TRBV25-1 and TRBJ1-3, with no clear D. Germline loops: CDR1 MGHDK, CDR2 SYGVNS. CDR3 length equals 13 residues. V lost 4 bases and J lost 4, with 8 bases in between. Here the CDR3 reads CASSGPGGNTIYF. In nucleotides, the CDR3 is TGTGCCAGCAGTGGACCTGGGGGAAACACCATATATTTT.

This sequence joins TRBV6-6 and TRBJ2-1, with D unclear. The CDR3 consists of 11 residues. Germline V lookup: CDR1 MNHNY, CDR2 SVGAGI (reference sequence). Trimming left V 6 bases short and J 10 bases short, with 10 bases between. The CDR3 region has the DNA TGTGCCAGCAGCAAATCGGAGGAGCAGTTCTTC. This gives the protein CASSKSEEQFF.